This TCR beta chain was captured by sequencing in a study of T cell changes during pregnancy in multiple sclerosis. The protocol was immunoSEQ multiplex PCR, while the TCRdb copy is restricted to in-frame clones and leaves out a portion. The sample records more than 10,000 clones, about 90% being singletons. V shed 0 bases and J shed 5 bases, with 13 bases lying between them. The CDR3 extends over 15 amino acids. CDR1 is SGHTA and CDR2 is FQGNSA in the germline V gene. The J gene is TRBJ1-1, the V gene TRBV7-2; D unresolved. The receptor was isolated from a female donor with multiple sclerosis, enrolled in a pregnancy study. The sample here was CD8+ T cells from peripheral blood mononuclear cells, taken in the first trimester of pregnancy. The CDR3 region is CASSLARWMATEAFF. CDR3 coding DNA: TGTGCCAGCAGCTTAGCGCGGTGGATGGCGACTGAAGCTTTCTTT.